Sequencing of this T cell receptor (beta chain) was carried out in a study of CD8 T cells in ankylosing spondylitis. This CDR3 spans 16 amino acids. With 0 bases clipped from V and 3 bases from J, the junction kept 8 bases outside the gene matches. CDR1 and CDR2 from the germline V gene are DFQATT and SNEGSKA (reference sequence). TCRdb re-analysed the 5' RACE reads in MiXCR, keeping a single row per CDR3 protein. The sample includes some 250,000 distinct CDR3 sequences, 20% to 30% seen only once; the top ten take around 0.64%. Findings and caveats of the study: In ankylosing spondylitis blood, a motif of roughly eight highly homologous TCR beta variants appeared characteristic. In ankylosing spondylitis patients, matched synovial fluid reportedly showed significant enrichment of disease-linked clones. Earlier studies detected some motif variants in reactive arthritis synovial fluid and blood. Within peripheral blood, clones linked to disease were CD8+ and relatively rare.

This clonotype was seen more than once but under ten times. Its antigen is not known. What was sequenced was blood, either unsorted or a sorted T cell fraction (not recorded which). This TCR came from a male donor with ankylosing spondylitis or in good health (not recorded which). The chain employs TRBV20-1 and TRBJ2-5; 9 bases agree with TRBD2. The CDR3 nucleotides are TGCAGTGCTAGAGACGCTTGGCGGGGGGGGGAAGAGACCCAGTACTTC. This translates into CSARDAWRGGEETQYF.